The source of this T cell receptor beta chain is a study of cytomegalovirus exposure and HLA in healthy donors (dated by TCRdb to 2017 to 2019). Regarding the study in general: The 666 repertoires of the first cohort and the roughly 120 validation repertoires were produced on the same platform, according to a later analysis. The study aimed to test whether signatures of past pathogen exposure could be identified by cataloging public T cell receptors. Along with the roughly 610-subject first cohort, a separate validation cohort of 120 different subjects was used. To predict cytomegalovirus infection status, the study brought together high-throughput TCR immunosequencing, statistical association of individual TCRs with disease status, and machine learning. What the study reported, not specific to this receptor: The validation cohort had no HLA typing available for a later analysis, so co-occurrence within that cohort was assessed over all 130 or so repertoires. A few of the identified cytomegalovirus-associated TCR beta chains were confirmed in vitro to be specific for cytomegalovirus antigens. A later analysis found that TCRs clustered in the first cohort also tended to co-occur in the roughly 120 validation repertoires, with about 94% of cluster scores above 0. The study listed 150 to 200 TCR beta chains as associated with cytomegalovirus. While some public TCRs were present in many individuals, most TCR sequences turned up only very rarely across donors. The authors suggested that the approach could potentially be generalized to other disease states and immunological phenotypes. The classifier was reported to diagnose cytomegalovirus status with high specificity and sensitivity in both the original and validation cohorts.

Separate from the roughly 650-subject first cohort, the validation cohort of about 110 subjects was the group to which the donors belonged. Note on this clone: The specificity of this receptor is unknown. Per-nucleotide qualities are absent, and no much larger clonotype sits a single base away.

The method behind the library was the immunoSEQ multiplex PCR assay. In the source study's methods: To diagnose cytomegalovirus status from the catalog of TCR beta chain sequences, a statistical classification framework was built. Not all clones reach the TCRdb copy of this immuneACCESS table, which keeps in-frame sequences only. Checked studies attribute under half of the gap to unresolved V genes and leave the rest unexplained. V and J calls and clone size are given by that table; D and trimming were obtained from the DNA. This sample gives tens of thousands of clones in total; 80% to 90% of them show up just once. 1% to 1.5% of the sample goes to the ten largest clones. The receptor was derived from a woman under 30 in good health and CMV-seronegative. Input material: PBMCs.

The CDR3 region: CASSTQGTGELFF. The nucleotide sequence is TGTGCCAGCAGCACACAGGGGACCGGGGAGCTGTTTTTT. The rearrangement combines TRBV11-2 with TRBJ2-2; TRBD1 matches 7 bases in the middle. The CDR3 spans 13 residues, from the cysteine through the phenylalanine. Kept here is only the CDR3 DNA, which spans 39 bases and is read in frame from base 1. The germline V gene yields SGHAT for CDR1 and FQNNGV for CDR2. V loses 5 bases at its end and J loses 5 bases; junction bases beyond the gene matches: 2.